This T cell receptor beta chain derives from a study of cytomegalovirus exposure and HLA in healthy donors. General study results and limits: TCR sequences were mostly rare, though some public TCRs occurred in many donors. According to the study, some 160 TCR beta chains were cytomegalovirus-associated. Common viral pathogens seemed, in a later analysis, to connect with several of the most significant clusters.

This clone was detected only a few times. The antigen remains unidentified. Losses at the gene ends were 4 bases for V and 5 bases for J; bases not matched to a gene: 4. The CDR3 spans 15 residues. Germline lookup yields CDR1 SGHRS and CDR2 YFSETQ. The PCR had 60 Vbeta and 13 Jbeta primers. In the original analysis: As a later analysis found, there were 70 million to 100 million unique TCR beta chains, of which roughly 11 million were shared. Some clones are missing from TCRdb's copy, which holds only in-frame ones; the method was immunoSEQ multiplex PCR. That table is the source of V, J and clone size, and D and trimming were worked out from the DNA. This sample has about 160,000 clones, with about 75% found just once.

This clonotype was sampled from a female donor in good health and CMV-seronegative. The chain joins TRBV5-1 to TRBJ2-5, with 14 bases identical to TRBD2. The sequenced sample consisted of PBMCs. The CDR3 region is CASSPGTSGGETQYF. The CDR3 DNA sequence: TGCGCCAGCAGCCCAGGGACTAGCGGGGGTGAGACCCAGTACTTC.